This TCR beta chain was documented in a study of blood T cell repertoires in COVID-19. Sequenced by immunoSEQ multiplex PCR; TCRdb stores in-frame clones only, minus some. The repertoire holds 68,000 or so clones, roughly 80% seen once, with about 41% in the top ten. Per the germline V gene, CDR1 is MDHEN and CDR2 is SYDVKM. This CDR3 is built from 15 residues. V was pared by 6 bases and J by 4 bases, with 13 bases between. The source of this sequence is a human donor in a cohort sampled during active COVID-19. The sequencing input was peripheral blood. The chain employs TRBV28 and TRBJ2-6; no clear D. The CDR3 coding sequence is TGTGCCAGCAGGTCTAGTTGGCTAGGGGCCAACGTCCTGACTTTC. Encoded protein: CASRSSWLGANVLTF. The variable domain in full, with the rest retrieved from reference TRBV28 and TRBJ2-6, is DVKVTQSSRYLVKRTGEKVFLECVQDMDHENMFWYRQDPGLGLRLIYFSYDVKMKEKGDIPEGYSVSREKKERFSLILESASTNQTSMYLCASRSSWLGANVLTFGAGSRLTVL.